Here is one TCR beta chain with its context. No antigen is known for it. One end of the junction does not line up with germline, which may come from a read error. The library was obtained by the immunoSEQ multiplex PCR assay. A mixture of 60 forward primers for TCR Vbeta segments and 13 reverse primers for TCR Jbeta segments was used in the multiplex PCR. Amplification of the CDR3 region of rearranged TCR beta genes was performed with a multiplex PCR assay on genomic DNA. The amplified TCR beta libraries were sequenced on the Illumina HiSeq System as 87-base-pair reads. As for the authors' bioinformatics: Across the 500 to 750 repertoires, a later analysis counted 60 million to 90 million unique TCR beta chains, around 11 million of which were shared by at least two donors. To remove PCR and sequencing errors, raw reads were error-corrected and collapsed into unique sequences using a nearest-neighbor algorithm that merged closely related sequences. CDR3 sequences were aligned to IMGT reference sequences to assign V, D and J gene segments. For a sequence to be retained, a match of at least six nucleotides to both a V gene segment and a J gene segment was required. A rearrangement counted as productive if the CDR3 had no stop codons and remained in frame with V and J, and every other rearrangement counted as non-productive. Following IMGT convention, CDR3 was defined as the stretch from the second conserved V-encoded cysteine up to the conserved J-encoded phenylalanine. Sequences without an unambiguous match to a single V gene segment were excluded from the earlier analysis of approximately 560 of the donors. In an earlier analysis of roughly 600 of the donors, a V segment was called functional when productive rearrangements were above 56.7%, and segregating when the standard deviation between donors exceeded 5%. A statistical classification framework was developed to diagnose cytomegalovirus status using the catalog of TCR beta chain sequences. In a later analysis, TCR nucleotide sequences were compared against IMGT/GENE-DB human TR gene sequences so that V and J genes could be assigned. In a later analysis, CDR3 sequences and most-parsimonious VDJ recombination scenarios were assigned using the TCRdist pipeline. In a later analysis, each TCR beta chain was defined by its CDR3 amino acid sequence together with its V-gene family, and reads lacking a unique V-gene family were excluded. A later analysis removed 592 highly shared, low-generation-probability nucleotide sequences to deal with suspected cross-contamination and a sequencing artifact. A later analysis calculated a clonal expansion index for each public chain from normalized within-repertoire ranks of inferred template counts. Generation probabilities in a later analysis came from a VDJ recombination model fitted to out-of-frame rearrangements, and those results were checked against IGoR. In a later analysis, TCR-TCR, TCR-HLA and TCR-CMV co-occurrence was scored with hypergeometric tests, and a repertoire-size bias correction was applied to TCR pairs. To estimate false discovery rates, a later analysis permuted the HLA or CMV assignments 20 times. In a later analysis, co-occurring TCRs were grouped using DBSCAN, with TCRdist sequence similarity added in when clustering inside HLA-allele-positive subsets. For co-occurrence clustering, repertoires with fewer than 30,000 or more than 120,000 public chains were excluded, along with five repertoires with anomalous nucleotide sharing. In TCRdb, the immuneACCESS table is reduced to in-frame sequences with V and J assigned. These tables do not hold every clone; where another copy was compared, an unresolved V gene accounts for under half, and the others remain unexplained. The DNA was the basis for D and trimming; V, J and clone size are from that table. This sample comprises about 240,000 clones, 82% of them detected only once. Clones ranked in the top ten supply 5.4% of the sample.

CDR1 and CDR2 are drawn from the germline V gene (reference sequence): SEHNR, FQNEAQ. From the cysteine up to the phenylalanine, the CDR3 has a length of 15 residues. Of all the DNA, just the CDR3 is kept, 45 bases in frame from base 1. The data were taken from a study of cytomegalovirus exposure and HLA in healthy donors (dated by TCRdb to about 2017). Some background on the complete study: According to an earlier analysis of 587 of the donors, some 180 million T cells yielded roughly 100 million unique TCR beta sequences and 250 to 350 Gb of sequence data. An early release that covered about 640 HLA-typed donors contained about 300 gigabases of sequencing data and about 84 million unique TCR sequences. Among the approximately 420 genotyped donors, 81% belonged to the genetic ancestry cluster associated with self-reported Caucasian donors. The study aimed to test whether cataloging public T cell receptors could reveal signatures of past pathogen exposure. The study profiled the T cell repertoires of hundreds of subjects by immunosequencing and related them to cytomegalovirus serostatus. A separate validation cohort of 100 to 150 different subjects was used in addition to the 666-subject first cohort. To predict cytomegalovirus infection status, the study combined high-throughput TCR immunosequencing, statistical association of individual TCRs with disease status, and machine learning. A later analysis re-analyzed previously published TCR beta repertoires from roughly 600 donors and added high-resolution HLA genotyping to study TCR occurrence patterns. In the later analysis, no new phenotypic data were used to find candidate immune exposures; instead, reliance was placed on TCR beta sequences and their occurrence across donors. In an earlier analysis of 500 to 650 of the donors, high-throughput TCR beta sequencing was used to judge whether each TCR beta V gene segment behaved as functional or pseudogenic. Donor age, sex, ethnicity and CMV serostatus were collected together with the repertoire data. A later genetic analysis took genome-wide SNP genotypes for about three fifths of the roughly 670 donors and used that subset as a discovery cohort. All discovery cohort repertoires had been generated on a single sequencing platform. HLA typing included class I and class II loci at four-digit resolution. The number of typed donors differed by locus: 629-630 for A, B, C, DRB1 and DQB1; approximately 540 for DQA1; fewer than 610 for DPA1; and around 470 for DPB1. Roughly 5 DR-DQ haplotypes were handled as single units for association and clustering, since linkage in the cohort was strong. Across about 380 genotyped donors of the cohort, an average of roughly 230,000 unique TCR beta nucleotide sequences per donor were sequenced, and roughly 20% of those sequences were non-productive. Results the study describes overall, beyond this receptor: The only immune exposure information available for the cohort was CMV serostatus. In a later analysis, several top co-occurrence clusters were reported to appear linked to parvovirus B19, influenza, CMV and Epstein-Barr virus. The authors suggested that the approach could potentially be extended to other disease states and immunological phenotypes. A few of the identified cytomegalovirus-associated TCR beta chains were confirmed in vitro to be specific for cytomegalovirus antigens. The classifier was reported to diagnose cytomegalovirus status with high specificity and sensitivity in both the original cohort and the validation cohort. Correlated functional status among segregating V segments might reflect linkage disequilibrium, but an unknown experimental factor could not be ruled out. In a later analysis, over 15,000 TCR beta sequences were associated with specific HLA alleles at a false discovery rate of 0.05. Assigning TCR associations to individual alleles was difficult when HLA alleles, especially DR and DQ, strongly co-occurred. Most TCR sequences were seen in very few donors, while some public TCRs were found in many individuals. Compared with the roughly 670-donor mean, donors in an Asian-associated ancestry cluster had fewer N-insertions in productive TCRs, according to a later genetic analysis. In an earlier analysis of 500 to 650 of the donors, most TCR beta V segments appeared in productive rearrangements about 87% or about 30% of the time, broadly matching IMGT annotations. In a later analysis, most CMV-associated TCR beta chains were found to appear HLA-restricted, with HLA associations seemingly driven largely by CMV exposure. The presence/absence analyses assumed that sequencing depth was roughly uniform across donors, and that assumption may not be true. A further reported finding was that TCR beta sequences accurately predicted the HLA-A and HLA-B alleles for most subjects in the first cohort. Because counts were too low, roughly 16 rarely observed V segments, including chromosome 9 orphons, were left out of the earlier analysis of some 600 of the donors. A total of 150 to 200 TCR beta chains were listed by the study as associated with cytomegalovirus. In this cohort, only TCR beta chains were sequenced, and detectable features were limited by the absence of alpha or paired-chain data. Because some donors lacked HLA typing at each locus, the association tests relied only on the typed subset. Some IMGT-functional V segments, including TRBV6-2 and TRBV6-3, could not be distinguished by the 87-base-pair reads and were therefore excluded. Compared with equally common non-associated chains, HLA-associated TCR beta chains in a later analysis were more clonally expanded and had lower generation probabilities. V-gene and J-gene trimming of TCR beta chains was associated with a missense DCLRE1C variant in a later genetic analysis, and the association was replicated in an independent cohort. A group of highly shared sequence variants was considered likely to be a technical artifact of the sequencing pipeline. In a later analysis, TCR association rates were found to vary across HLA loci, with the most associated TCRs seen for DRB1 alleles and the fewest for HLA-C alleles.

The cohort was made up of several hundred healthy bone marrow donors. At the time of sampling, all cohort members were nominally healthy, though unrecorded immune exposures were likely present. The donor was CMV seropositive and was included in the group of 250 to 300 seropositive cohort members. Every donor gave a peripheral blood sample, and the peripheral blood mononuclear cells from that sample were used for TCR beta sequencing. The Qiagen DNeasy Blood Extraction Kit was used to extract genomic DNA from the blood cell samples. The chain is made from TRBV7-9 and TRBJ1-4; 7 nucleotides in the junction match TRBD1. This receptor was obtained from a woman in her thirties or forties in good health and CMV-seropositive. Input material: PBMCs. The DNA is TGTTCCAGCAGCCTACGACAGGGTCAGGGTGAAAAACTGTTTTTT. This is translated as CSSSLRQGQGEKLFF. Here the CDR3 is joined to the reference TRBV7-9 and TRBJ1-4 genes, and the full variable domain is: DTGVSQNPRHKITKRGQNVTFRCDPISEHNRLYWYRQTLGQGPEFLTYFQNEAQLEKSRLLSDRFSAERPKGSFSTLEIQRTEQGDSAMYLCSSSLRQGQGEKLFFGSGTQLSVL.